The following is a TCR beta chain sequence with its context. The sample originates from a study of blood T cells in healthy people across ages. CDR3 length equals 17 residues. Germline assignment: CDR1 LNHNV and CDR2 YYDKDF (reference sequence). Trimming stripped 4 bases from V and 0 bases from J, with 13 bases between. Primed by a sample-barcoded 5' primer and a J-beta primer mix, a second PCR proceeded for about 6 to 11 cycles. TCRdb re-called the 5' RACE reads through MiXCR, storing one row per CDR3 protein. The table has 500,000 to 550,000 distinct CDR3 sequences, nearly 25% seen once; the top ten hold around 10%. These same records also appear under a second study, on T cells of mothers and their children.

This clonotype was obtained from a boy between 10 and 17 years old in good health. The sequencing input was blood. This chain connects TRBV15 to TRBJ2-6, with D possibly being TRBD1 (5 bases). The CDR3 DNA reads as TGTGCCACCAGCAACCTGACGGACAACTCTGGGGCCAACGTCCTGACTTTC. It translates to CATSNLTDNSGANVLTF.